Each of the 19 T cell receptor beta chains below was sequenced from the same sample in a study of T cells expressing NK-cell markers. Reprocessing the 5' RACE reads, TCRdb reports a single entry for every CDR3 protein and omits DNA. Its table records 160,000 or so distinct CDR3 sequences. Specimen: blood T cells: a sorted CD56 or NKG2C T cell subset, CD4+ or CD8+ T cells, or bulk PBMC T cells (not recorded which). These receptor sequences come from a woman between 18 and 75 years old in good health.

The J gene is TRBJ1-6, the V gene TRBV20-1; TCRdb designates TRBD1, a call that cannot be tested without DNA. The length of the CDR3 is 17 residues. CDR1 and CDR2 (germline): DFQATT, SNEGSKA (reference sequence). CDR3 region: CSARGPSGQGNNSPLHF.

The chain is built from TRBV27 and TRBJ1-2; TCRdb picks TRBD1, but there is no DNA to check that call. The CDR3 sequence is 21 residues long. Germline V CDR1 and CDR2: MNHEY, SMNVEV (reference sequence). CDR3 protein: CASSFGWGSAVSRGNNYGYTF.

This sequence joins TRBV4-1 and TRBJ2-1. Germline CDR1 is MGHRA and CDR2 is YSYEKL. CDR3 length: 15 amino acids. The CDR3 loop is CASSRGGAPYNEQFF.

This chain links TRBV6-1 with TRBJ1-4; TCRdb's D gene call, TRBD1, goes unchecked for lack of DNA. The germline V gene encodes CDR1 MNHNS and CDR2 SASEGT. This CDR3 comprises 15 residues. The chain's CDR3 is CASSEGPSTVQKLFF.

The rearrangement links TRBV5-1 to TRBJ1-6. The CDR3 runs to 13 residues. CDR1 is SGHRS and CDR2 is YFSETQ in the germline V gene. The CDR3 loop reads CASSFESNSPLHF.

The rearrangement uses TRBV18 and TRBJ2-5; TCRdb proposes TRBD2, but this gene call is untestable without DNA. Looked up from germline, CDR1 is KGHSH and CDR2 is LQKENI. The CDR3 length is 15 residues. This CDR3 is CASSPRREIQETQYF.

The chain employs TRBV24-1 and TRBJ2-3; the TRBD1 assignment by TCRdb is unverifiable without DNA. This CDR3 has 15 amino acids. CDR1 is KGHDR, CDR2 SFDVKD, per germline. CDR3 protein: CATSDSHAGHSTQYF.

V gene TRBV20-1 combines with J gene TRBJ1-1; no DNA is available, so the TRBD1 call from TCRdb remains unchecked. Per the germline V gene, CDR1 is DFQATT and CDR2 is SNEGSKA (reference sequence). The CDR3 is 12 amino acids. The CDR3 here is CSAKGMNTEAFF.

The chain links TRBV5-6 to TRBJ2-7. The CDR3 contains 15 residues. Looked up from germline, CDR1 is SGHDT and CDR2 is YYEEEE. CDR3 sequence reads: CASSPREGISYEQYF.

The CDR3 protein is CASSIWTGIEAFF. The chain has TRBV7-9 and TRBJ1-1; TCRdb proposes TRBD1, but this gene call is untestable without DNA. Germline CDR1 reads SEHNR; CDR2 reads FQNEAQ (reference sequence). The CDR3 runs 13 residues.

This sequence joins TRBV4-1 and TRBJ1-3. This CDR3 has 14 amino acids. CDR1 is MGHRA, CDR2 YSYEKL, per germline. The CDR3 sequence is CASSPEVSGNTIYF.

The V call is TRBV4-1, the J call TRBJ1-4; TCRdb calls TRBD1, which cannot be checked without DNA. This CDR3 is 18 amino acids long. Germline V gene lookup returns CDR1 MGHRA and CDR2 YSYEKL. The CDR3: CASSQGIIQGGTNEKLFF.

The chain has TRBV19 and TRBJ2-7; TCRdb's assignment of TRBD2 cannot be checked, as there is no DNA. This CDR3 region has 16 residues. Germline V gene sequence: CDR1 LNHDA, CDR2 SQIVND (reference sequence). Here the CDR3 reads CASSPHGVAGGDEQYF.

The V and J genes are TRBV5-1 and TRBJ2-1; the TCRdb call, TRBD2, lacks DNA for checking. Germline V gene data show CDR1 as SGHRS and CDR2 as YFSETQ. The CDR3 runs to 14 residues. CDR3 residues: CASSGGRAENEQFF.

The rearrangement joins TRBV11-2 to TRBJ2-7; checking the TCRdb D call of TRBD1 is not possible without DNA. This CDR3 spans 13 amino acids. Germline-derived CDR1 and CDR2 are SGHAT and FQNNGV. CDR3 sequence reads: CASTTGRNYEQYF.

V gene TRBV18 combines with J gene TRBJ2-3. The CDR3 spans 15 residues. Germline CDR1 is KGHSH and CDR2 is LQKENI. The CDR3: CASSPRAVSTDTQYF.

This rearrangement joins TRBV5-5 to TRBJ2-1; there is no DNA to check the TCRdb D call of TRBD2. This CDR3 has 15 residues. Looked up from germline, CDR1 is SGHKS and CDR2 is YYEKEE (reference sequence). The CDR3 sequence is CASSLGGASYNEQFF.

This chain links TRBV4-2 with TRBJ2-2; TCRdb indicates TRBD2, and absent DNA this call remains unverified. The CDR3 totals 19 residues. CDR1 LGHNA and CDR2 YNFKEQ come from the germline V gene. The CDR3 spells CASSQEWAGTTTDTGELFF.

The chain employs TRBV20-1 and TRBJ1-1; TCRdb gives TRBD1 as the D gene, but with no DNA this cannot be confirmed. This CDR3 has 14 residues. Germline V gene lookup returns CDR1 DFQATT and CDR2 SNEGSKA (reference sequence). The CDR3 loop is CSASQGAQNTEAFF.